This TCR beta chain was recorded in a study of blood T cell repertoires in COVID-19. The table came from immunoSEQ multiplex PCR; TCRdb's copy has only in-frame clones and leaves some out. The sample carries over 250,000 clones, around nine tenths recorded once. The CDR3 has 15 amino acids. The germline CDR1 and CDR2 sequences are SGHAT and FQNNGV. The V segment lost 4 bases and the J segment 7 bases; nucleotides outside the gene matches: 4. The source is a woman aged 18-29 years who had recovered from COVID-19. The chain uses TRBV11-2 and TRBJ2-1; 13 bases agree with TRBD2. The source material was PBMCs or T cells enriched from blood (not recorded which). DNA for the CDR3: TGTGCCAGCAGCTCCGGGACTAGCGGGATAAATGAGCAGTTCTTC. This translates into CASSSGTSGINEQFF.